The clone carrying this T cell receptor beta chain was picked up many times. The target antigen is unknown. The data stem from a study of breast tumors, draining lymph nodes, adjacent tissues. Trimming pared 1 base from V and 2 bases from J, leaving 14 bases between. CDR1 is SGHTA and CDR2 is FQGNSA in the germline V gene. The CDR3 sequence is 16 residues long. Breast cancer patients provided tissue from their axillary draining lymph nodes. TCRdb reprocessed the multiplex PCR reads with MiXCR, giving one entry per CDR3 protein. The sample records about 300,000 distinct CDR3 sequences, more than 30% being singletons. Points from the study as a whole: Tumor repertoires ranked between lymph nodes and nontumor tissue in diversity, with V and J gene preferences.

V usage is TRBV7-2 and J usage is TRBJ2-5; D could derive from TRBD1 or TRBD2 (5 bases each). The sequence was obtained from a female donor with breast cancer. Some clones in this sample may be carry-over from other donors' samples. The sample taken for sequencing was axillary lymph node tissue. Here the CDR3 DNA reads TGTGCCAGCAGCTTAGGGGTTCAGGGCGGGCAAGAGACCCAGTACTTC. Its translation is CASSLGVQGGQETQYF.